A selection of T cell receptor beta chains follows, all from one sample in a study of cytomegalovirus exposure and HLA in healthy donors. The table came from immunoSEQ multiplex PCR; TCRdb's copy has only in-frame clones and leaves some out. The sample consists of some 190,000 clones, 80% of them appearing once. Material for sequencing was PBMCs. The receptors come from a woman younger than 45 in good health and CMV-seronegative. The CDR3 runs from the conserved cysteine through the conserved F or W. The D gene is left open where the match is weak. Rows may omit the clone size; those that give it use once, few, many or a size class.

V,J,D,length,size,CDR3,DNA
TRBV6-1,TRBJ2-7,TRBD2,14,-,CASSGGGTSYEQYF,TGTGCCAGCAGTGGGGGGGGTACCTCCTACGAGCAGTACTTC
TRBV4-1,TRBJ2-7,TRBD1,15,-,CASSRPGQGRYEQYF,TGCGCCAGCAGCCGACCGGGACAGGGGAGGTACGAGCAGTACTTC
TRBV29-1,TRBJ2-5,-,11,-,CSVGPEETQYF,TGCAGCGTCGGTCCCGAAGAGACCCAGTACTTC
TRBV18,TRBJ2-2,TRBD1,18,-,CASSPLQLDRAGGGELFF,TGTGCCAGCTCACCCCTCCAGTTGGACAGGGCCGGAGGCGGGGAGCTGTTTTTT
TRBV29-1,TRBJ2-7,TRBD1,15,-,CSVDQGAGEAYEQYF,TGCAGCGTTGACCAGGGGGCAGGGGAGGCCTACGAGCAGTACTTC
TRBV6-4,TRBJ2-3,TRBD2,16,-,CASSGLAGAPADTQYF,TGTGCCAGCAGCGGACTAGCGGGGGCCCCGGCAGATACGCAGTATTTT
TRBV6-5,TRBJ2-2,TRBD1,15,-,CASSTTGGAAGELFF,TGTGCCAGCAGTACGACAGGGGGCGCGGCCGGGGAGCTGTTTTTT
TRBV25-1,TRBJ1-4,TRBD1,13,-,CASRDNRGGELFF,TGTGCCAGCAGAGATAACAGGGGCGGGGAACTGTTTTTT
TRBV27,TRBJ2-1,TRBD1,14,-,CASSSWTGVNEQFF,TGTGCCAGCAGTTCCTGGACAGGGGTCAATGAGCAGTTCTTC
TRBV25-1,TRBJ2-7,TRBD1,16,-,CASSKRGGTGVYEQYF,TGTGCCAGCAGTAAACGGGGCGGGACAGGGGTCTACGAGCAGTACTTC
TRBV10-2,TRBJ1-2,-,15,-,CASGGTGWGIDGYTF,TGCGCCAGCGGAGGTACAGGGTGGGGAATTGATGGCTACACCTTC
TRBV4-3,TRBJ2-2,-,17,few,CASSQDYSAGNTGELFF,TGCGCCAGCAGCCAAGATTATTCAGCGGGGAACACCGGGGAGCTGTTTTTT
TRBV12-5,TRBJ1-6,TRBD1,14,-,CASGQGDLNSPLHF,TGTGCTAGTGGACAGGGGGATCTGAACTCACCCCTCCACTTT
TRBV7-9,TRBJ1-1,TRBD1,18,-,CASSPPDRVEGQSTEAFF,TGTGCCAGCAGCCCACCAGACAGGGTCGAAGGGCAGAGCACTGAAGCTTTCTTT
TRBV5-1,TRBJ2-3,TRBD2,17,few,CASSPRLAGVRTDTQYF,TGCGCCAGCAGCCCCCGACTAGCGGGGGTTCGCACAGATACGCAGTATTTT
TRBV12-5,TRBJ1-1,-,14,-,CASGLGGMNTEAFF,TGTGCTAGTGGTTTGGGAGGGATGAACACTGAAGCTTTCTTT
TRBV27,TRBJ1-2,-,14,-,CASSPSLAGYGYTF,TGTGCCAGCAGCCCATCTCTGGCGGGTTATGGCTACACCTTC
TRBV7-2,TRBJ2-1,-,13,few,CASRSGRRNEQFF,TGTGCCAGCAGGTCGGGCAGGAGGAATGAGCAGTTCTTC
TRBV6-5,TRBJ2-1,TRBD2,15,-,CASRATSGAYNEQFF,TGTGCCAGCAGGGCTACTAGCGGGGCCTACAATGAGCAGTTCTTC
TRBV19,TRBJ2-5,-,12,-,CASSPRAETQYF,TGTGCCAGTAGTCCTCGAGCGGAGACCCAGTACTTC
TRBV11-2,TRBJ2-7,-,14,once,CASSLDPSSYEQYF,TGTGCCAGCAGCTTAGATCCTAGCTCCTACGAGCAGTACTTC
TRBV30,TRBJ2-3,TRBD2,13,-,CAWSGGSTDTQYF,TGTGCCTGGAGCGGGGGGAGCACAGATACGCAGTATTTT
TRBV6-1,TRBJ2-3,-,11,few,CASSSGETQYF,TGTGCCAGCAGTTCAGGGGAGACGCAGTATTTT
TRBV6-4,TRBJ1-1,-,14,-,CASSARAGSTEAFF,TGTGCCAGCAGCGCCCGGGCGGGGAGCACTGAAGCTTTCTTT
TRBV2,TRBJ2-7,-,13,-,CASTAGGAGEQYF,TGTGCCAGCACGGCAGGAGGAGCGGGCGAGCAGTACTTC
TRBV6-5,TRBJ2-5,-,12,-,CVSSVGGPTQYF,TGTGTCAGCAGTGTGGGGGGACCGACCCAGTACTTC
TRBV10-3,TRBJ1-1,TRBD1,17,-,CAISELLGGSPNTEAFF,TGTGCCATCAGTGAGCTCTTAGGGGGCTCTCCGAACACTGAAGCTTTCTTT
TRBV18,TRBJ1-5,-,13,-,CASSQSSDQPQHF,TGTGCCAGCTCACAGTCATCGGATCAGCCCCAGCATTTT
TRBV9,TRBJ1-6,TRBD1,13,-,CASSVRQGPPLHF,TGTGCCAGCAGCGTACGACAGGGACCACCCCTCCACTTT
TRBV7-3,TRBJ2-3,TRBD1,17,-,CASSLKVGTGWTDTQYF,TGTGCCAGCAGCTTAAAAGTAGGGACAGGGTGGACAGATACGCAGTATTTT
TRBV5-1,TRBJ1-5,TRBD1,14,-,CASSEGQGAKSQHF,TGCGCCAGCAGCGAGGGACAGGGAGCGAAGAGCCAGCATTTT
TRBV2,TRBJ1-2,-,13,-,CASSELEDYGYTF,TGTGCCAGCAGTGAATTGGAGGACTATGGCTACACCTTC